Shown below are 12 T cell receptor beta chains from a single sample sequenced in a study of blood T cell repertoires in COVID-19. The protocol was immunoSEQ multiplex PCR, while the TCRdb copy is restricted to in-frame clones and leaves out a portion. Of 200,000 to 250,000 clones in the sample, 70% to 90% were seen once. Sequenced material: peripheral blood. Source of these receptors: a man younger than 40 who had recovered from COVID-19.

CDR3 DNA sequence: TGTGCCAGCGCCCCCAGGGTGGGAGAAAAACTGTTTTTT. Amino acid sequence: CASAPRVGEKLFF. The V call is TRBV27, the J call TRBJ1-4; possibly TRBD1 for D (5 bases). The CDR3 is made up of 13 amino acids. V lost 8 bases to trimming and J lost 8 bases, with 15 bases between them. The germline V gene has CDR1 MNHEY and CDR2 SMNVEV (reference sequence).

The chain recombines TRBV6-4 with TRBJ1-1, with D unresolved. Germline CDR1 MRHNA, CDR2 SNTAGT. The CDR3 covers 14 residues. Trimming took off 6 bases at V and 7 bases at J, with 18 bases between the two ends. CDR3 nucleotide sequence: TGTGCCAGCAGGGGGAGGCCCCCGAGTAATGAAGCTTTCTTT. It encodes CASRGRPPSNEAFF.

The CDR3 coding sequence is TGTGCCAGCAGTACCTCAGGACAGGGCCTCTATGGCTACACCTTC. It is translated as CASSTSGQGLYGYTF. The chain links TRBV28 to TRBJ1-2; 8 nucleotides match TRBD1. Germline CDR1 and CDR2: MDHEN and SYDVKM. The V segment lost 5 bases and the J segment 4 bases; nucleotides outside the gene matches: 9. The CDR3 has 15 residues.

The J gene is TRBJ1-2, the V gene TRBV4-3, with unresolved D. CDR3 size: 14 residues. The V end was cut by 6 bases, the J end by 3 bases, with 14 bases between. Germline-derived CDR1 and CDR2 are LGHNA and YSLEER. CDR3 sequence reads: CASRQPGGHYGYTF. CDR3 nucleotides: TGCGCCAGCAGACAACCGGGAGGGCACTATGGCTACACCTTC.

This clone was found once. The gene calls are TRBV18 and TRBJ1-5; D may be TRBD1 (5 bases). This CDR3 is 17 amino acids long. Germline V gene sequence: CDR1 KGHSH, CDR2 LQKENI. Trimming left V 5 bases short and J 3 bases short, with 20 bases between. CDR3 nucleotide sequence: TGTGCCAGCTCAAGAGGGACTATGGGAGGGTTCAATCAGCCCCAGCATTTT. Its protein product is CASSRGTMGGFNQPQHF.

The chain uses TRBV12-2 and TRBJ2-7; the DNA was not compared with TRBD1, the D call given in the table. TRBV12-2 is noted as a pseudogene. The CDR3 consists of 15 residues. This chain's CDR3 is CASRLDRWLSYEQYF. For the CDR3, the DNA is TGTGCAAGTCGCTTAGATCGTTGGCTCTCCTACGAGCAGTACTTC.

This clone was found a few times. This chain connects TRBV5-5 to TRBJ1-2; D not certain. The CDR3 totals 15 residues. Germline CDR1 reads SGHKS; CDR2 reads YYEKEE (reference sequence). The V end lost 0 bases, the J end lost 0 bases, and 9 bases lay between the germline ends. This chain's CDR3 is CASSLVIEANYGYTF. The CDR3, as DNA: TGTGCCAGCAGCTTGGTGATTGAGGCTAACTATGGCTACACCTTC.

The chain joins TRBV5-5 to TRBJ1-5; tentatively, D is TRBD1 (5 bases). The CDR3 is 19 residues long. The V end was cut by 4 bases, the J end by 1 base, with 24 bases between. CDR1 SGHKS and CDR2 YYEKEE come from the germline V gene (reference sequence). The chain's CDR3 is CASSPKLQVGSVSNQPQHF. The CDR3 DNA reads as TGTGCCAGCAGCCCCAAACTACAGGTTGGGTCGGTAAGCAATCAGCCCCAGCATTTT.

This rearrangement joins TRBV3-1 (or the pseudogene TRBV3-2) to TRBJ2-5, with 11 bases that match TRBD2. CDR1 is LGHDT and CDR2 is YNNKEL in the germline V gene (reference sequence). The ends lost 0 bases at V and 3 bases at J; junction bases unmatched: 3. CDR3 size: 16 residues. The CDR3 coding sequence is TGTGCCAGCAGCCAAGAACCGACTAGCGGGGAAGAGACCCAGTACTTC. It is translated as CASSQEPTSGEETQYF.

V is TRBV3-1 (or the pseudogene TRBV3-2) and J is TRBJ1-1; 10 nucleotides agree with TRBD1. This CDR3 contains 17 residues. Germline CDR1 LGHDT, CDR2 YNNKEL (reference sequence). Trimming took 4 bases from V and 4 from J; bases not matched to a gene: 12. The CDR3 coding sequence is TGTGCCAGCAGCCCTCGGGACAGGGGAGTGATTAGCACTGAAGCTTTCTTT. The encoded protein is CASSPRDRGVISTEAFF.

CDR3 DNA: TGTGCCAGCAGCTCTGGGGGCAGTATCTATGGCTACACCTTC. Translated: CASSSGGSIYGYTF. This sequence joins TRBV7-2 and TRBJ1-2; possibly TRBD1 for D (6 bases). V lost 4 bases, J lost 4 bases, and 13 bases lay in between. There are 14 residues in the CDR3. Looked up from germline, CDR1 is SGHTA and CDR2 is FQGNSA.

This chain links TRBV6-5 with TRBJ1-6; D is unclear. The germline gives CDR1 MNHEY, CDR2 SVGAGI. The CDR3 consists of 13 residues. V was pared by 8 bases and J by 3 bases, with 8 bases between. The CDR3 here is CASFTSYNSPLHF. The CDR3 nucleotides read TGTGCCAGCTTTACGAGCTATAATTCACCCCTCCACTTT.